This T cell receptor beta chain was retrieved from a study of T cells in localized non-small cell lung cancer. The germline V and J ends were trimmed by 6 bases and 2 bases, with 15 bases remaining between them. The CDR3 totals 15 residues. The germline V gene has CDR1 MDHEN and CDR2 SYDVKM. Sequencing was performed with immunoSEQ multiplex PCR; in TCRdb, only in-frame clones are kept and a portion is missing. The table lists about 59,000 clones, about nine tenths of them singletons, with about 20% in the top ten. V gene TRBV28 combines with J gene TRBJ2-3, with D possibly matching TRBD2 (5 bases). The starting material was peripheral blood, obtained before any cancer treatment. This TCR derives from a man between 40 and 70 years old with stage I lung adenocarcinoma. CDR3 nucleotide sequence: TGTGCCAGCAGCGGTCACGGGATTATCACAGATACGCAGTATTTT. As protein: CASSGHGIITDTQYF.